These 9 T cell receptor beta chains originate from one sample sequenced in a study of patients and donors after allogeneic stem cell transplantation. MiXCR, applied by TCRdb to the RT-PCR reads, yields one record per CDR3 protein. Of 84,000 or so distinct CDR3 sequences listed, roughly 43% were seen once; the top ten hold roughly three fifths. The sequenced sample consisted of blood, either unsorted or a sorted T cell fraction (not recorded which). These receptors originate from a human donor who was either an allogeneic HSCT recipient or a stem cell or donor lymphocyte infusion donor (not recorded which). It is not recorded whose cells these are; they may come from a transplant donor.

This sequence joins TRBV24-1 and TRBJ2-1; TRBD1 agrees at 8 bases. This CDR3 region has 14 residues. The V and J ends lost 5 bases and 6 bases, in that order; junction bases with no gene match: 5. CDR1 KGHDR and CDR2 SFDVKD come from the germline V gene. Here the CDR3 reads CATSARTGSNEQFF. The CDR3 region has the DNA TGTGCCACCAGTGCTAGGACAGGGAGCAATGAGCAGTTCTTC.

This clonotype was recorded a few times. The CDR3 reads CASRETGDQPQHF. The DNA for the CDR3 is TGTGCCAGCAGAGAGACAGGGGATCAGCCCCAGCATTTT. The chain joins TRBV12-3 or TRBV12-4 to TRBJ1-5, with 8 positions matching TRBD1. The CDR3 spans 13 residues. V shed 6 bases, J shed 5 bases, and the junction held 3 bases outside the gene matches.

As for this clonotype: One end of the junction varies from germline; a read error may be responsible. The V gene is TRBV18, the J gene TRBJ1-5; D is unclear. This CDR3 contains 14 residues. Per the germline V gene, CDR1 is KGHSH and CDR2 is LQKENI. The CDR3 DNA is TGTGCCAGCCCACCCACAGATAGCAATCAGCCCCAGCATTTT. Its protein is CASPPTDSNQPQHF.

This clonotype was counted between two and nine times. The chain uses TRBV20-1 and TRBJ1-5, with D possibly being TRBD1 (6 bases). The length of the CDR3 is 14 residues. V was cut by 1 base and J by 1 base, with 8 bases left in between. Germline CDR1 DFQATT, CDR2 SNEGSKA (reference sequence). CDR3 in amino acids: CSARAGASNQPQHF. CDR3 sequence (DNA): TGCAGTGCTAGAGCAGGGGCAAGCAATCAGCCCCAGCATTTT.

The V call is TRBV28, the J call TRBJ1-2, with a possible D match to TRBD1 (5 bases). The germline V gene encodes CDR1 MDHEN and CDR2 SYDVKM. The ends were cut back, 4 bases at V and 3 bases at J, with 18 bases in the middle. CDR3 length: 16 amino acids. CDR3 DNA sequence: TGTGCCAGCAGTTCGGCCGGGACCGGGGACCACTATGGCTACACCTTC. Its protein is CASSSAGTGDHYGYTF.

The chain couples TRBV10-3 to TRBJ2-7, with D tentatively TRBD1 (6 bases). V shed 3 bases and J shed 2 bases, with 11 bases lying between them. Per germline, CDR1 ENHRY and CDR2 SYGVKD. This CDR3 has 14 residues. As DNA, the CDR3 is TGTGCCATCAGTGAAGGACAGTGGGCCTACGAGCAGTACTTC. It encodes CAISEGQWAYEQYF.

This clonotype was seen more than once but under ten times. The genes are TRBV4-1 and TRBJ1-1; tentative D call: TRBD1 (6 bases). This CDR3 has 16 amino acids. Germline V gene sequence: CDR1 MGHRA, CDR2 YSYEKL. V was cut by 8 bases and J by 0 bases, with 19 bases left in between. The CDR3 DNA reads as TGCGCCAGCGGCCTAAGGGCAGGGACATTGAACACTGAAGCTTTCTTT. This translates into CASGLRAGTLNTEAFF.

V usage is TRBV12-3 or TRBV12-4 and J usage is TRBJ1-1, with D perhaps TRBD1 (6 bases). The CDR3 covers 15 residues. The V gene lost 3 bases and the J gene lost 4 bases, with 15 bases spanning the gap. The CDR3 coding sequence is TGTGCCAGCAGTTTTGGGTGGGGGGGGCCCACTGAAGCTTTCTTT. Residues: CASSFGWGGPTEAFF.

There are a few counts of this clonotype. The chain joins TRBV29-1 to TRBJ1-4, with 7 bases fitting TRBD1. Per germline, CDR1 SQVTM and CDR2 ANQGSEA. J lost 0 bases, V lost 4 bases, and 5 bases had no gene match. The CDR3 spans 15 residues. The CDR3 region is CSVVSQGATNEKLFF. In nucleotides, the CDR3 is TGCAGCGTTGTTTCCCAGGGGGCAACTAATGAAAAACTGTTTTTT.